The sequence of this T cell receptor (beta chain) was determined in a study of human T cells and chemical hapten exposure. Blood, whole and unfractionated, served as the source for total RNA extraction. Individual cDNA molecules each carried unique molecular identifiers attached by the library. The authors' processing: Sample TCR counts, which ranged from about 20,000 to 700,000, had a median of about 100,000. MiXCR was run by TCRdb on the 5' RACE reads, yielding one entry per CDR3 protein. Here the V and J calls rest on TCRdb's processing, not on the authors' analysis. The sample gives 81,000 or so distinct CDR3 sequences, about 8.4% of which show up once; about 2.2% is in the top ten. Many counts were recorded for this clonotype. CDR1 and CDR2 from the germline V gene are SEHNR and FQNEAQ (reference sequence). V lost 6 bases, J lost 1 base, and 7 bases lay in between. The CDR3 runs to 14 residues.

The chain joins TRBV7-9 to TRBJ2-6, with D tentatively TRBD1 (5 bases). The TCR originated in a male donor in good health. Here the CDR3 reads CASRRQSGANVLTF. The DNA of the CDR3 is TGTGCCAGCAGACGACAGTCTGGGGCCAACGTCCTGACTTTC.